This T cell receptor beta chain originates from a study of blood T cell repertoires in COVID-19. The CDR3 is made up of 14 amino acids. Germline V CDR1 and CDR2: MNHEY, SMNVEV (reference sequence). The trim removed 4 bases at V and 9 bases at J, leaving 5 bases unmatched. Only in-frame clones appear in the TCRdb table, and some are missing; sequencing was by immunoSEQ multiplex PCR. The sample records 150,000 to 200,000 clones, roughly 80% being singletons. This receptor was taken from an older woman with acute or convalescent COVID-19. The V call is TRBV27, the J call TRBJ1-6; 8 bases match TRBD1. Sequences were obtained from peripheral blood. This chain's CDR3 is CASSWGGTGSPLHF. The CDR3 nucleotides read TGTGCCAGCAGTTGGGGGGGGACAGGTTCACCCCTCCACTTT.